The sample holds a few counts of the clone carrying this TCR beta chain. The sample comes from a study of blood T cell repertoires in COVID-19. Study at large: Donors in the United States, Italy and Spain gave samples during acute or convalescent COVID-19. The analysed material was cDNA or gDNA that came from T cells, B-cell-depleted T cells, or PBMCs.

Germline trimming cut 8 bases from V and 7 bases from J; bases unmatched to any gene: 7. CDR1 MNHEY and CDR2 SVGAGI come from the germline V gene. This CDR3 has 15 residues. Original methodology: The authors estimated nucleated cell counts from reference gene primer amplification. This table comes from immunoSEQ multiplex PCR, and its TCRdb copy is limited to in-frame clones, with some not included. V, J and clone size are those of that table, while D and trimming were read from the DNA. The sample holds 150,000 to 250,000 clones, roughly 79% seen once. This clonotype was obtained from a human donor with acute or convalescent COVID-19. The donor label of this sample is uncertain. The chain carries TRBV6-5 and TRBJ2-1, with 14 bases that match TRBD2. The sample consisted of peripheral blood. CDR3 sequence: CASGFGTSGSNEQFF. The CDR3 DNA sequence: TGTGCCAGCGGGTTCGGGACTAGCGGGAGTAATGAGCAGTTCTTC.